These 2 T cell receptor beta chains were sequenced from one sample in a study of T cell changes during pregnancy in multiple sclerosis. Some clones are missing from TCRdb's copy, which holds only in-frame ones; the method was immunoSEQ multiplex PCR. The sample lists approximately 61,000 clones; around nine tenths were seen once. The material was peripheral blood, obtained in the first trimester of pregnancy. The receptor set was obtained from a female donor in good health, enrolled as a control in a pregnancy study.

The chain uses TRBV4-1 and TRBJ2-3; D gene unclear. V was shortened by 0 bases and J by 2 bases, with 15 bases between the two germline ends. CDR1 and CDR2 (germline): MGHRA, YSYEKL. The CDR3 sequence is 17 residues long. The CDR3 loop reads CASSQDQWPATTDTQYF. CDR3 coding DNA: TGCGCCAGCAGCCAAGATCAATGGCCCGCAACCACAGATACGCAGTATTTT.

This chain uses TRBV10-2 with TRBJ2-5; the match to TRBD2 covers 11 bases. V trimming: 9 bases; J trimming: 7 bases; junction bases outside the gene matches: 13. The CDR3 is 15 amino acids. Germline V gene lookup returns CDR1 WSHSY and CDR2 SAAADI. CDR3 loop: CASTGTSGPGWTQYF. CDR3 nucleotides: TGCGCCAGTACCGGGACTAGCGGTCCAGGGTGGACCCAGTACTTC.